This T cell receptor (beta chain) was obtained from a study of OX40 agonist ivuxolimab in advanced cancers. About the research overall: Cohort: 80% to 85% men, mean age approximately 64, aged roughly 20 to 79.

Sequenced by immunoSEQ multiplex PCR; TCRdb stores in-frame clones only, minus some. The table includes 60,000 to 85,000 clones, over 80% detected once. The CDR3 is 13 amino acids. Germline V lookup: CDR1 GTSNPN, CDR2 SVGIG (reference sequence). In regard to this clone: Its antigen is unidentified. The junction differs from germline at one of its ends, possibly a read error. Other DNA sequences within the sample encode an identical CDR3.

Study results and caveats: People who partly responded at 0.1-3.0 mg/kg had some of the least clonal expansion seen.

The chain links TRBV30 to TRBJ2-2; D is perhaps TRBD1 or TRBD2 (5 bases each). This clonotype was sampled from an adult with an advanced solid tumor such as melanoma, head and neck, liver or kidney cancer. The sample was CD4+ or CD8+ T cells sorted from blood, taken in a trial of the OX40 agonist ivuxolimab. The CDR3 nucleotides read TGTGCCTGGAGTGGACAGCACACCGGGGAGCTGTTCTTT. Amino acids: CAWSGQHTGELFF.